These 26 T cell receptor beta chains came from one sample sequenced in a study of radiation and T cells in renal cell carcinoma. Time point reported: baseline pretreatment blood. Treatment noted: 15 Gy SBRT to primary tumor, nephrectomy 4 weeks later. Here immunoSEQ multiplex PCR was the method, and the copy in TCRdb shows in-frame clones only, minus some. The sample has some 150,000 clones; approximately 82% are singletons. Specimen: blood, collected from a patient whose treatment included radiotherapy and nephrectomy. Source of these receptors: a woman in her fifties or sixties with renal cell carcinoma.

The V call is TRBV4-2, the J call TRBJ2-3; 14 nucleotides align to TRBD2. The CDR3 is 14 amino acids. CDR1 is LGHNA and CDR2 is YNFKEQ in the germline V gene. Trimming at V came to 1 base and at J to 10 bases, leaving 1 base not matched to a gene. The CDR3, as DNA: TGTGCCAGCAGCCAAGGACTAGCGGGAGGGGCGCAGTATTTT. It translates to CASSQGLAGGAQYF.

The V and J genes are TRBV28 and TRBJ1-6, with D possibly being TRBD1 (6 bases). The germline V gene has CDR1 MDHEN and CDR2 SYDVKM. V dropped 8 bases and J dropped 16 bases, with 24 bases sitting between them. The CDR3 contains 14 residues. The CDR3 region has the DNA TGTGCCAGCGAACCGGACAGAGGCGGGACCGCGCTCCACTTT. Protein product: CASEPDRGGTALHF.

The rearrangement links TRBV7-2 to TRBJ1-1, with 10 bases that match TRBD1. Germline V gene sequence: CDR1 SGHTA, CDR2 FQGNSA. The V segment lost 8 bases and the J segment 1 base; nucleotides outside the gene matches: 7. The CDR3 is 15 residues long. The CDR3 nucleotides read TGTGCCAGCTTGGGGGACAGGGGAGAGAACACTGAAGCTTTCTTT. It codes for CASLGDRGENTEAFF.

This clone was counted a few times. This chain links TRBV6-1 with TRBJ1-5; D remains unclear. Germline V gene sequence: CDR1 MNHNS, CDR2 SASEGT. The V end lost 2 bases, the J end lost 7 bases, and 9 bases lay between the germline ends. The CDR3 sequence is 13 residues long. CDR3 amino acids: CASSEQAGQPQHF. The CDR3 region has the DNA TGTGCCAGCAGTGAACAGGCGGGCCAGCCCCAGCATTTT.

This clone was seen a single time. The J gene is TRBJ1-1, the V gene TRBV7-9; D unresolved. The CDR3 totals 13 residues. CDR1 SEHNR and CDR2 FQNEAQ come from the germline V gene (reference sequence). V lost 3 bases and J lost 5, with 10 bases in between. This CDR3 reads CASSFILDTEAFF. As DNA, the CDR3 is TGTGCCAGCAGCTTTATTCTGGATACTGAAGCTTTCTTT. Combining the CDR3 with reference TRBV7-9 and TRBJ1-1 gives the whole variable domain DTGVSQNPRHKITKRGQNVTFRCDPISEHNRLYWYRQTLGQGPEFLTYFQNEAQLEKSRLLSDRFSAERPKGSFSTLEIQRTEQGDSAMYLCASSFILDTEAFFGQGTRLTVV.

This chain uses TRBV5-6 with TRBJ1-5, with D perhaps TRBD1 (6 bases). The germline CDR1 and CDR2 sequences are SGHDT and YYEEEE. This CDR3 contains 17 residues. V lost 2 bases, J lost 7 bases, and 22 bases lay in between. The CDR3 spells CASSFETGWGTRQPQHF. CDR3 nucleotides: TGTGCCAGCAGCTTCGAAACAGGGTGGGGTACGCGGCAGCCCCAGCATTTT.

The chain links TRBV7-7 to TRBJ2-6; 9 bases match TRBD1. The CDR3 extends over 19 amino acids. V shed 5 bases, J shed 4 bases, and the junction held 15 bases outside the gene matches. Germline V gene sequence: CDR1 SSHAT, CDR2 FNYEAQ (reference sequence). The DNA of the CDR3 is TGTGCCAGCAGCCCGGGACAGGGCATAACTCTTTTGGGGGCCAACGTCCTGACTTTC. Residues: CASSPGQGITLLGANVLTF.

V gene TRBV19 combines with J gene TRBJ1-5; D is uncertain. CDR1 is LNHDA and CDR2 is SQIVND in the germline V gene (reference sequence). This CDR3 has 14 amino acids. The ends were cut back, 11 bases at V and 1 base at J, with 15 bases in the middle. The CDR3 sequence is CASNGVGSNQPQHF. In nucleotides, the CDR3 is TGTGCCTCAAACGGAGTAGGGAGCAATCAGCCCCAGCATTTT.

This clone showed up just once. The J gene is TRBJ1-1, the V gene TRBV4-3, with 10 bases fitting TRBD1. J gave up 0 bases and V 1 base, and 2 bases lay outside the gene matches. Germline CDR1 and CDR2: LGHNA and YSLEER. CDR3 size: 16 residues. As DNA, the CDR3 is TGCGCCAGCAGCCAAGGGACAGGGGGATTGAACACTGAAGCTTTCTTT. Translating gives CASSQGTGGLNTEAFF.

J is TRBJ2-7 and V is TRBV15; 7 bases match TRBD2. V dropped 0 bases and J dropped 5; count of bases not matched to a gene: 4. This CDR3 comprises 14 residues. Germline V gene lookup returns CDR1 LNHNV and CDR2 YYDKDF (reference sequence). CDR3 DNA: TGTGCCACCAGCAGAGATACAACTAGCGACGAGCAGTACTTC. Translating gives CATSRDTTSDEQYF. Full variable domain (rest looked up from reference TRBV15 and TRBJ2-7): DAMVIQNPRYQVTQFGKPVTLSCSQTLNHNVMYWYQQKSSQAPKLLFHYYDKDFNNEADTPDNFQSRRPNTSFCFLDIRSPGLGDTAMYLCATSRDTTSDEQYFGPGTRLTVT.

The chain recombines TRBV19 with TRBJ2-7; D possibly corresponds to TRBD2 (5 bases). The CDR3 consists of 14 residues. The V gene's germline CDR1 is LNHDA and CDR2 SQIVND (reference sequence). The germline V and J ends were trimmed by 3 bases and 5 bases, with 14 bases remaining between them. The CDR3 region is CASSISASNHEQYF. The CDR3 nucleotides are TGTGCCAGTAGTATTTCAGCTAGCAACCACGAGCAGTACTTC. Drawing the rest from reference TRBV19 and TRBJ2-7, the complete variable domain is DGGITQSPKYLFRKEGQNVTLSCEQNLNHDAMYWYRQDPGQGLRLIYYSQIVNDFQKGDIAEGYSVSREKKESFPLTVTSAQKNPTAFYLCASSISASNHEQYFGPGTRLTVT.

This chain uses TRBV5-1 with TRBJ2-5, with a possible D match to TRBD1 (6 bases). CDR1 and CDR2 from the germline V gene are SGHRS and YFSETQ. The V and J ends lost 0 bases and 0 bases respectively, with 9 bases between them. The CDR3 length is 15 residues. The CDR3 loop reads CASSLVYRDQETQYF. CDR3 DNA sequence: TGCGCCAGCAGCTTGGTTTACAGGGACCAAGAGACCCAGTACTTC. Using reference TRBV5-1 and TRBJ2-5 for the parts outside the CDR3, the full variable domain is KAGVTQTPRYLIKTRGQQVTLSCSPISGHRSVSWYQQTPGQGLQFLFEYFSETQRNKGNFPGRFSGRQFSNSRSEMNVSTLELGDSALYLCASSLVYRDQETQYFGPGTRLLVL.

The J gene is TRBJ1-2, the V gene TRBV7-8; 7 bases agree with TRBD1. Trimming took 0 bases from V and 2 from J; bases not matched to a gene: 3. Germline V gene data show CDR1 as SGHVS and CDR2 as FQNEAQ. This CDR3 has 15 residues. CDR3 sequence: CASSLAGQINYGYTF. CDR3 sequence (DNA): TGTGCCAGCAGCTTAGCGGGACAGATCAACTATGGCTACACCTTC.

V usage is TRBV10-1 and J usage is TRBJ1-1, with D hard to call. The V gene's germline CDR1 is WNHNN and CDR2 SYGVQD (reference sequence). With 5 bases removed from V and 5 bases from J, the gap between germline ends came to 18 bases. This CDR3 has 15 amino acids. CDR3 sequence reads: CASSPSQDFGTEAFF. The CDR3 DNA follows: TGCGCCAGCAGTCCGTCTCAGGATTTTGGGACTGAAGCTTTCTTT.

V is TRBV29-1 and J is TRBJ2-7, with 7 bases fitting TRBD1. CDR1 is SQVTM, CDR2 ANQGSEA, per germline. With 5 bases clipped from V and 6 bases from J, the junction kept 22 bases outside the gene matches. This CDR3 has 17 amino acids. Here the CDR3 DNA reads TGCAGCGTTTTTAATACGGGACAGAGGGGCGGTCGCGTCGAGCAGTACTTC. Translated: CSVFNTGQRGGRVEQYF.

Only one count was recorded for this clone. The rearrangement joins TRBV27 to TRBJ1-1, with 9 nucleotides matching TRBD1. V was clipped by 7 bases and J by 5 bases; unmatched bases: 5. The CDR3 is made up of 13 amino acids. The V gene's germline CDR1 is MNHEY and CDR2 SMNVEV (reference sequence). CDR3 in amino acids: CASNDRGSTEAFF. The DNA of the CDR3 is TGTGCCAGCAACGACAGGGGGTCGACTGAAGCTTTCTTT.

V and J are TRBV7-2 and TRBJ2-1; tentatively, D is TRBD1 (6 bases). V was trimmed by 3 bases and J by 1 base, leaving 10 bases between them. CDR3 length: 15 amino acids. Germline V gives CDR1 SGHTA, CDR2 FQGNSA. This chain's CDR3 is CASSFRGSSYNEQFF. The DNA of the CDR3 is TGTGCCAGCAGCTTCAGGGGATCATCCTACAATGAGCAGTTCTTC.

The chain links TRBV9 to TRBJ1-1, with 8 bases that match TRBD1. J was trimmed by 3 bases and V by 0 bases; bases with no gene match: 7. Germline-derived CDR1 and CDR2 are SGDLS and YYNGEE. The CDR3 spans 16 residues. The CDR3 reads CASSVGQGRGDTEAFF. The CDR3 DNA follows: TGTGCCAGCAGCGTAGGACAGGGGAGAGGGGACACTGAAGCTTTCTTT. Full variable domain (remainder filled in from reference TRBV9 and TRBJ1-1): DSGVTQTPKHLITATGQRVTLRCSPRSGDLSVYWYQQSLDQGLQFLIQYYNGEERAKGNILERFSAQQFPDLHSELNLSSLELGDSALYFCASSVGQGRGDTEAFFGQGTRLTVV.

This clone was observed a few times. The rearrangement uses TRBV13 and TRBJ2-7; TRBD2 matches at 12 bases. In germline, CDR1 is PRHDT, CDR2 FYEKMQ (reference sequence). The CDR3 is 18 residues long. The V gene end was trimmed by 1 base and the J gene end by 1 base; junction bases not matched to a gene: 8. The DNA for the CDR3 is TGTGCCAGCAGCTTAGCGGTGACTAGCGGGAGTAAGTCCTACGAGCAGTACTTC. It is translated as CASSLAVTSGSKSYEQYF.

This clone was picked up a small number of times. The chain combines TRBV5-4 with TRBJ1-1, with TRBD1 matching over 7 bases. The CDR3 is 15 residues long. Germline V gene lookup returns CDR1 SGHNT and CDR2 YYREEE (reference sequence). J lost 1 base, V lost 4 bases, and 7 bases had no gene match. CDR3 coding DNA: TGTGCCAGCAGCCTTAGGACAGGAGGGAACACTGAAGCTTTCTTT. Protein: CASSLRTGGNTEAFF.

This chain joins TRBV7-7 and TRBJ2-2; 8 bases are a match to TRBD1. The V segment lost 4 bases and the J segment 7 bases; nucleotides outside the gene matches: 8. CDR3 length equals 15 residues. Per the germline V gene, CDR1 is SSHAT and CDR2 is FNYEAQ (reference sequence). Here the CDR3 reads CASSSTPGGHGELFF. Here the CDR3 DNA reads TGTGCCAGCAGCTCGACTCCAGGGGGCCACGGGGAGCTGTTTTTT.

This sequence joins TRBV4-1 and TRBJ1-5; 7 nucleotides line up with TRBD1. Germline lookup yields CDR1 MGHRA and CDR2 YSYEKL. CDR3 length: 16 amino acids. The V gene end was trimmed by 3 bases and the J gene end by 2 bases; junction bases not matched to a gene: 7. The CDR3: CASSHPRTGGNQPQHF. DNA for the CDR3: TGCGCCAGCAGCCACCCTCGGACAGGCGGCAATCAGCCCCAGCATTTT.

This clone was seen a few times. The chain carries TRBV11-2 and TRBJ1-1, with D unresolved. Between the trimmed V and J ends, which lost 5 bases and 4 bases, there was a span of 17 bases. CDR3 length: 15 amino acids. The germline V gene has CDR1 SGHAT and CDR2 FQNNGV. The CDR3 nucleotides read TGTGCCAGCAGCGGACTGGCAGTGCTTGGCACTGAAGCTTTCTTT. Residues: CASSGLAVLGTEAFF. The whole variable domain, remainder taken from reference TRBV11-2 and TRBJ1-1, is EAGVAQSPRYKIIEKRQSVAFWCNPISGHATLYWYQQILGQGPKLLIQFQNNGVVDDSQLPKDRFSAERLKGVDSTLKIQPAKLEDSAVYLCASSGLAVLGTEAFFGQGTRLTVV.

The chain uses TRBV5-4 and TRBJ1-1; 7 bases fit TRBD1. The germline V gene encodes CDR1 SGHNT and CDR2 YYREEE (reference sequence). J was trimmed by 6 bases and V by 0 bases; bases with no gene match: 8. The CDR3 sequence is 15 residues long. CDR3 residues: CASSLANRGDAEAFF. For the CDR3, the DNA is TGTGCCAGCAGCTTGGCCAACAGGGGAGACGCTGAAGCTTTCTTT.

This chain joins TRBV6-4 and TRBJ1-2, with 10 positions matching TRBD1. The CDR3 is made up of 17 amino acids. The junction had 7 bases not matched to a gene; V was cut back by 0 bases and J by 3 bases. Per germline, CDR1 MRHNA and CDR2 SNTAGT. The CDR3 DNA follows: TGTGCCAGCAGTGACTCGAGACAGGGGGCACGGTACTATGGCTACACCTTC. It is translated as CASSDSRQGARYYGYTF.

V is TRBV9 and J is TRBJ2-7; D is perhaps TRBD2 (5 bases). Between the trimmed V and J ends, which lost 0 bases and 2 bases, there was a span of 12 bases. CDR3 length: 15 amino acids. Per germline, CDR1 SGDLS and CDR2 YYNGEE. The CDR3 nucleotides read TGTGCCAGCAGCGTAGAAGGACTGGCTACCTACGAGCAGTACTTC. Protein product: CASSVEGLATYEQYF.